Described below is a single T cell receptor (beta chain) sequence and its context. Its antigen is unknown. A junction boundary mismatches the germline segment, possibly from a read error. The data are from a study of molecular identifiers for immune sequencing clone quantification. Study observations and caveats: The study reportedly detected spiked Jurkat TCR RNA from one cell among about 1.1 million naive cells.

Source material for naive CD8 libraries was about 17,000 to 1,100,000 sorted cells, with 10%, 30% or 50% RNA. CD8+CD4-CCR7+CD45RA+ sorting gave the naive CD8 T cells. The CDR3 consists of 14 residues. The V gene's germline CDR1 is SNHLY and CDR2 FYNNEI. Preparation methods for the bulk TCR libraries were those previously described, with listed TCR primers. Each CDR3 protein is one row after TCRdb ran MiXCR on the PCR reads. The sample records just under 650,000 distinct CDR3 sequences, 20% being singletons. The sample taken for sequencing was naive CD8+ T cells from blood, with Jurkat cell RNA spiked in. Subset described: FACS-sorted CD8+CD4-CCR7+CD45RA+ naive T cells. The receptor was derived from a human donor in good health. Some libraries in this study had Jurkat cell RNA spiked in. V is TRBV2 and J is TRBJ1-2; the match to TRBD1 covers 8 bases. CDR3: CACSEGDRNYGYTF. As DNA, the CDR3 is TGTGCCTGCAGTGAAGGGGACAGGAACTATGGCTACACCTTC. The complete variable domain, with remaining parts taken from reference TRBV2 and TRBJ1-2, reads EPEVTQTPSHQVTQMGQEVILRCVPISNHLYFYWYRQILGQKVEFLVSFYNNEISEKSEIFDDQFSVERPDGSNFTLKIRSTKLEDSAMYFCACSEGDRNYGYTFGSGTRLTVV.